Listed here are 27 T cell receptor beta chains from one sample, sequenced in a study of T-cell memory formation after mild COVID-19. TCRdb reprocessed the 5' RACE reads with MiXCR, giving one entry per CDR3 protein. The repertoire holds approximately 560,000 distinct CDR3 sequences, with around a sixth as singletons. Source material: PBMCs or a T cell subset sorted from them (not recorded which). Receptors were obtained from an adult woman who had mild COVID-19 (a few samples of this study predate the infection). Cell type and time point are not known.

In its sample, this clonotype was seen a few times. The chain employs TRBV4-2 and TRBJ2-5, with 12 bases that match TRBD2. J lost 3 bases, V lost 1 base, and 9 bases had no gene match. The CDR3 covers 18 residues. CDR1 and CDR2 from the germline V gene are LGHNA and YNFKEQ. Here the CDR3 reads CASSQASSGGAGEETQYF. CDR3 nucleotides: TGTGCCAGCAGCCAAGCGTCTAGCGGGGGGGCAGGGGAAGAGACCCAGTACTTC.

This clonotype was detected only a few times. The CDR3 nucleotides are TGTGCCAGCAGCTTAGCCGGACAGGCAGATACGCAGTATTTT. It specifies CASSLAGQADTQYF. This chain joins TRBV7-2 and TRBJ2-3; 7 nucleotides align to TRBD1. V was clipped by 0 bases and J by 4 bases; unmatched bases: 1. The CDR3 covers 14 residues. The germline V gene has CDR1 SGHTA and CDR2 FQGNSA.

This clonotype came up a few times. The chain has TRBV5-1 and TRBJ1-1; maybe TRBD1 (6 bases). The germline CDR1 and CDR2 sequences are SGHRS and YFSETQ. V was shortened by 7 bases and J by 5 bases, with 18 bases between the two germline ends. The CDR3 runs 14 residues. The CDR3 is CASAQGGAKTEAFF. For the CDR3, the DNA is TGCGCCAGCGCCCAAGGGGGGGCGAAGACTGAAGCTTTCTTT.

The chain joins TRBV27 to TRBJ1-1; D might be TRBD1 (5 bases). The CDR3 sequence is 16 residues long. Germline CDR1 is MNHEY and CDR2 is SMNVEV (reference sequence). V shed 10 bases and J shed 0 bases, with 21 bases lying between them. The CDR3 nucleotides are TGTGCCACCTACTCTAGGTCAGGGTACATGAACACTGAAGCTTTCTTT. It encodes CATYSRSGYMNTEAFF.

The chain recombines TRBV14 with TRBJ2-1, with 7 bases identical to TRBD1. V was pared by 1 base and J by 2 bases, with 2 bases of the junction left unmatched. The CDR3 spans 15 residues. Per germline, CDR1 SGHDN and CDR2 FVKESK. Here the CDR3 DNA reads TGTGCCAGCAGCCAAGTAGGGGGCGCCTACAATGAGCAGTTCTTC. Amino acid sequence: CASSQVGGAYNEQFF.

This clonotype has more than one count but fewer than ten. The chain links TRBV7-3 to TRBJ2-2; the D gene is possibly TRBD1 (6 bases). V lost 2 bases and J 5 bases, leaving 9 bases between the germline ends. The CDR3 is 14 amino acids. Germline CDR1 reads SGHTA; CDR2 reads FQGTGA. CDR3 sequence reads: CASSLVGQTGELFF. The CDR3 nucleotides are TGTGCCAGCAGCTTAGTGGGACAAACCGGGGAGCTGTTTTTT.

This clonotype appeared a few times. V is TRBV4-1 and J is TRBJ2-1, with D perhaps being TRBD1 or TRBD2 (5 bases each). Per germline, CDR1 MGHRA and CDR2 YSYEKL. The CDR3 is made up of 13 amino acids. The V end lost 3 bases, the J end lost 8 bases, and 11 bases lay between the germline ends. For the CDR3, the DNA is TGCGCCAGCAGCCACCCCGGGACGCATGAGCAGTTCTTC. This codes for CASSHPGTHEQFF.

This clonotype turned up a few times. The chain is built from TRBV9 and TRBJ2-5, with a possible D match to TRBD1 (5 bases). V lost 0 bases, J lost 7 bases, and 16 bases lay in between. Germline V CDR1 and CDR2: SGDLS, YYNGEE. There are 15 residues in the CDR3. In DNA form, the CDR3 reads TGTGCCAGCAGCGTAGAGGCAGGGTCAAGAGGGACCCAGTACTTC. Amino acid sequence: CASSVEAGSRGTQYF.

V and J are TRBV24-1 and TRBJ1-1, with TRBD1 as a possible D gene (5 bases). The V and J ends lost 7 bases and 1 base respectively, with 9 bases between them. Germline V gene data show CDR1 as KGHDR and CDR2 as SFDVKD. The CDR3 totals 13 residues. CDR3 loop: CATRGLQNTEAFF. CDR3 DNA: TGTGCCACCAGGGGACTTCAGAACACTGAAGCTTTCTTT.

The chain employs TRBV12-5 and TRBJ1-5, with D possibly TRBD1 on 5 matching bases. The CDR3 covers 17 residues. Trimming took 6 bases from V and 2 from J, leaving 20 bases between them. Germline V gene sequence: CDR1 LGHNT, CDR2 FRNRAP. The chain's CDR3 is CASGLPPRDPCNQPQHF. The CDR3 nucleotides read TGTGCTAGTGGCTTGCCCCCCCGGGACCCCTGCAATCAGCCCCAGCATTTT.

This sequence joins TRBV19 and TRBJ1-5; D may be TRBD1 (6 bases). The V end was cut by 5 bases, the J end by 7 bases, with 12 bases between. The germline V gene has CDR1 LNHDA and CDR2 SQIVND (reference sequence). CDR3 length: 13 amino acids. The CDR3 DNA follows: TGTGCCAGTAGTCAAAGGGACAACCAGCCCCAGCATTTT. Its translation: CASSQRDNQPQHF.

This clonotype turned up a few times. The rearrangement uses TRBV2 and TRBJ2-3; 8 nucleotides line up with TRBD1. Germline lookup yields CDR1 SNHLY and CDR2 FYNNEI. The CDR3 contains 17 residues. After removal of 3 bases from V and 1 base from J, the junction contained 9 bases not matched to a gene. Written as DNA, the CDR3 is TGTGCCAGCAGTGACCCAGACAGGGGAATGGGCACAGATACGCAGTATTTT. Translating gives CASSDPDRGMGTDTQYF.

A few counts support this clonotype. The V gene is TRBV20-1, the J gene TRBJ2-5; 13 nucleotides match TRBD2. Germline trimming cut 2 bases from V and 1 base from J; bases unmatched to any gene: 10. The CDR3 spans 18 residues. In germline, CDR1 is DFQATT, CDR2 SNEGSKA (reference sequence). CDR3 sequence reads: CSARPPFRLAGGQETQYF. The CDR3 nucleotides are TGCAGTGCTAGACCACCGTTCCGACTAGCGGGGGGCCAAGAGACCCAGTACTTC.

The chain links TRBV7-6 to TRBJ2-7; possibly TRBD2 for D (6 bases). CDR1 is SGHVS and CDR2 is FNYEAQ in the germline V gene. The CDR3 has 13 residues. V was pared by 1 base and J by 7 bases, with 11 bases between. DNA for the CDR3: TGTGCCAGCAGCTTAGGGGGGACTGTGGAGCAGTACTTC. This codes for CASSLGGTVEQYF.

The rearrangement uses TRBV5-5 and TRBJ2-1, with a tentative D call TRBD2 (5 bases). The CDR3 runs 13 residues. V lost 4 bases and J 7 bases, leaving 12 bases between the germline ends. The germline V gene has CDR1 SGHKS and CDR2 YYEKEE (reference sequence). The CDR3 spells CASSPSDWNEQFF. The DNA for the CDR3 is TGTGCCAGCAGCCCCTCGGACTGGAATGAGCAGTTCTTC.

The rearrangement joins TRBV24-1 to TRBJ2-1; D tentatively fits TRBD1 or TRBD2 (5 bases each). The CDR3 runs 14 residues. V lost 4 bases and J lost 7, with 13 bases in between. The germline V gene has CDR1 KGHDR and CDR2 SFDVKD. The CDR3 bases are TGTGCCACCAGTGACCCGGGGCAGTTAAATGAGCAGTTCTTC. Residues: CATSDPGQLNEQFF.

The CDR3 sequence is CASSSGDTLTF. As DNA, the CDR3 is TGCGCCAGCAGCTCAGGGGACACGCTGACCTTC. The J gene is TRBJ1-2, the V gene TRBV4-1; D perhaps matches TRBD1 (6 bases). The length of the CDR3 is 11 residues. Trimming took 5 bases from V and 14 from J, leaving 15 bases between them. From germline, CDR1 is MGHRA and CDR2 YSYEKL.

This clonotype has ten or more counts. In nucleotides, the CDR3 is TGTGCCAGCAGCCCTGCTGGGGGTTCCTACAATGAGCAGTTCTTC. Encoded protein: CASSPAGGSYNEQFF. This sequence joins TRBV7-3 and TRBJ2-1, with D perhaps given as TRBD1 or TRBD2 (5 bases each). Per germline, CDR1 SGHTA and CDR2 FQGTGA. The CDR3 runs to 15 residues. The V and J ends lost 5 bases and 1 base respectively, with 12 bases between them. Combining the CDR3 with reference TRBV7-3 and TRBJ2-1 gives the whole variable domain GAGVSQTPSNKVTEKGKYVELRCDPISGHTALYWYRQSLGQGPEFLIYFQGTGAADDSGLPNDRFFAVRPEGSVSTLKIQRTERGDSAVYLCASSPAGGSYNEQFFGPGTRLTVL.

This clonotype turned up a few times. The chain has TRBV4-2 and TRBJ2-1, with TRBD2 matching over 7 bases. V was pared by 0 bases and J by 4 bases, with 9 bases of the junction left unmatched. In germline, CDR1 is LGHNA, CDR2 YNFKEQ. The CDR3 loop spans 17 amino acids. The CDR3 region has the DNA TGTGCCAGCAGCCAAGATTTGGCGGGAGTTTCATACAATGAGCAGTTCTTC. This encodes CASSQDLAGVSYNEQFF.

The rearrangement uses TRBV4-3 and TRBJ1-1, with a possible D match to TRBD1 (5 bases). Germline lookup yields CDR1 LGHNA and CDR2 YSLEER. The length of the CDR3 is 16 residues. Trimming shortened V by 0 bases and J by 1 base, and 12 bases separated the two germline ends. The CDR3 here is CASSQDGGMANTEAFF. Here the CDR3 DNA reads TGCGCCAGCAGCCAAGACGGGGGTATGGCGAACACTGAAGCTTTCTTT.

J is TRBJ1-2 and V is TRBV10-3; the D is unclear. In germline, CDR1 is ENHRY, CDR2 SYGVKD. The CDR3 runs 12 residues. The ends were cut back, 4 bases at V and 7 bases at J, with 10 bases in the middle. The CDR3 nucleotides read TGTGCCATCAGTGGGGCGCAAGGTGGCTACACCTTC. It codes for CAISGAQGGYTF.

There are a few counts of this clonotype. This chain uses TRBV6-6 with TRBJ2-3, with TRBD2 matching 11 bases. Trimming took 5 bases from V and 5 from J; bases not matched to a gene: 6. From germline, CDR1 is MNHNY and CDR2 SVGAGI (reference sequence). The CDR3 extends over 15 amino acids. This chain's CDR3 is CASSPPGTSGDTQYF. The CDR3 DNA is TGTGCCAGCAGTCCACCGGGGACTAGCGGAGATACGCAGTATTTT.

With regard to this clonotype: The junction shows a germline mismatch at one end, possibly a read error. CDR3 coding DNA: TGTGCCAGCAGCTATAGCGGGAGGGCCGAGCACTTC. As protein: CASSYSGRAEHF. This chain connects TRBV14 to TRBJ2-4, with 11 bases aligning to TRBD2. Germline loops: CDR1 SGHDN, CDR2 FVKESK. This CDR3 contains 12 residues.

The chain carries TRBV4-1 and TRBJ2-1, with 8 bases identical to TRBD2. CDR3 size: 16 residues. J lost 0 bases, V lost 5 bases, and 6 bases had no gene match. Germline V gives CDR1 MGHRA, CDR2 YSYEKL. CDR3 nucleotide sequence: TGCGCCAGCAGCACGGGACTAGTGGGCTCCTACAATGAGCAGTTCTTC. Protein: CASSTGLVGSYNEQFF.

This clonotype has more than one count but fewer than ten. V usage is TRBV29-1 and J usage is TRBJ2-3; 7 positions match TRBD1. V gave up 6 bases and J gave up 1 base; unmatched junction bases: 4. The CDR3 has 13 amino acids. CDR1 and CDR2 from the germline V gene are SQVTM and ANQGSEA. The chain's CDR3 is CSVPGQRTDTQYF. For the CDR3, the DNA is TGCAGCGTGCCGGGACAGCGCACAGATACGCAGTATTTT.

This chain links TRBV4-3 with TRBJ1-6, with D hard to call. V dropped 5 bases and J dropped 4 bases, with 9 bases sitting between them. Germline CDR1 reads LGHNA; CDR2 reads YSLEER. This CDR3 spans 14 amino acids. CDR3 sequence (DNA): TGCGCCAGCAGCAAGGGATTATATAATTCACCCCTCCACTTT. This encodes CASSKGLYNSPLHF.

A single count supports this clonotype. This rearrangement joins TRBV27 to TRBJ2-1; 14 bases are a match to TRBD2. Germline CDR1 MNHEY, CDR2 SMNVEV (reference sequence). The V gene end was trimmed by 3 bases and the J gene end by 10 bases; junction bases not matched to a gene: 5. This CDR3 has 15 amino acids. The CDR3 bases are TGTGCCAGCAGTTTCTCCGGGACTAGCGGGAGCGAGCAGTTCTTC. It translates to CASSFSGTSGSEQFF.